This entry lists 17 T cell receptor beta chains sequenced from one sample in a study of blood T cell repertoires in COVID-19. Repertoires were generated with immunoSEQ multiplex PCR, while TCRdb's copy carries only in-frame clones and drops some. The sample records 50,000 to 70,000 clones, 70% to 80% being singletons. The material sequenced was peripheral blood. All receptors derive from a man in his fifties or sixties with acute or convalescent COVID-19.

This clone occurred a few times. The rearrangement uses TRBV7-9 and TRBJ1-4; 9 bases map to TRBD1. Trimming at V came to 1 base and at J to 6 bases, leaving 6 bases not matched to a gene. Germline V gene data show CDR1 as SEHNR and CDR2 as FQNEAQ (reference sequence). The CDR3 consists of 16 residues. In DNA, the CDR3 is TGTGCCAGCAGCTTAGGTAGGGGACAGGGAGATGAAAAACTGTTTTTT. As protein: CASSLGRGQGDEKLFF.

DNA of the CDR3: TGTGCCAGTAGTATAGTTGCGGGTGGCTCCTACAATGAGCAGTTCTTC. It yields the protein CASSIVAGGSYNEQFF. V usage is TRBV19 and J usage is TRBJ2-1; possibly TRBD2 for D (5 bases). The CDR3 runs to 16 residues. Deletions cut 1 base from V and 0 bases from J, with 10 bases between. Per the germline V gene, CDR1 is LNHDA and CDR2 is SQIVND (reference sequence).

The chain employs TRBV27 and TRBJ1-3; TRBD1 aligns across 9 bases. V dropped 6 bases and J dropped 0; count of bases not matched to a gene: 6. The germline gives CDR1 MNHEY, CDR2 SMNVEV (reference sequence). The CDR3 consists of 16 residues. DNA of the CDR3: TGTGCCAGCAGACGGACAGGGGCCCTCTCTGGAAACACCATATATTTT. Residues: CASRRTGALSGNTIYF.

V and J are TRBV11-2 and TRBJ1-3; D gene ambiguous. The CDR3 extends over 15 amino acids. V shed 2 bases and J shed 0 bases, with 8 bases lying between them. CDR1 SGHAT and CDR2 FQNNGV come from the germline V gene. The CDR3 nucleotides read TGTGCCAGCAGCTTAAGACAATACTCTGGAAACACCATATATTTT. Translated, it gives CASSLRQYSGNTIYF. Looking up the rest from reference TRBV11-2 and TRBJ1-3 gives the full variable domain: EAGVAQSPRYKIIEKRQSVAFWCNPISGHATLYWYQQILGQGPKLLIQFQNNGVVDDSQLPKDRFSAERLKGVDSTLKIQPAKLEDSAVYLCASSLRQYSGNTIYFGEGSWLTVV.

The gene calls are TRBV18 and TRBJ1-2, with D tentatively TRBD1 (5 bases). The CDR3 covers 12 residues. V was shortened by 0 bases and J by 7 bases, with 6 bases between the two germline ends. Per germline, CDR1 KGHSH and CDR2 LQKENI. The CDR3 DNA reads TGTGCCAGCTCACCACCGGGGGGTGGCTACACCTTC. Protein product: CASSPPGGGYTF. The variable domain in full, completed from reference TRBV18 and TRBJ1-2, reads NAGVMQNPRHLVRRRGQEARLRCSPMKGHSHVYWYRQLPEEGLKFMVYLQKENIIDESGMPKERFSAEFPKEGPSILRIQQVVRGDSAAYFCASSPPGGGYTFGSGTRLTVV.

The V call is TRBV28, the J call TRBJ1-1, with D uncertain. CDR3 size: 14 residues. The germline V gene has CDR1 MDHEN and CDR2 SYDVKM. V was clipped by 5 bases and J by 1 base, with 11 bases between them. Here the CDR3 reads CASSPGLTNTEAFF. The CDR3 coding sequence is TGTGCCAGCAGTCCGGGTTTGACGAACACTGAAGCTTTCTTT. Full variable domain (outside the CDR3, taken from reference TRBV28 and TRBJ1-1): DVKVTQSSRYLVKRTGEKVFLECVQDMDHENMFWYRQDPGLGLRLIYFSYDVKMKEKGDIPEGYSVSREKKERFSLILESASTNQTSMYLCASSPGLTNTEAFFGQGTRLTVV.

The chain carries TRBV7-9 and TRBJ1-2, with D maybe TRBD1 (6 bases). CDR1 SEHNR and CDR2 FQNEAQ come from the germline V gene (reference sequence). The germline V and J ends were trimmed by 3 bases and 6 bases, with 11 bases remaining between them. The CDR3 loop spans 13 amino acids. The CDR3 region has the DNA TGTGCCAGCAGCTTGGCAGGGGCGGATGGCTACACCTTC. It translates to CASSLAGADGYTF.

The chain couples TRBV28 to TRBJ2-4, with a weak D call TRBD1 (6 bases). The V gene's germline CDR1 is MDHEN and CDR2 SYDVKM. The CDR3 is 13 amino acids. V was pared by 7 bases and J by 16 bases, with 23 bases between. CDR3 residues: CASKALPGHEIYF. In DNA form, the CDR3 reads TGTGCCAGCAAGGCCTTACCGGGACATGAGATTTACTTC.

The CDR3 sequence is CASSLNGGSPLHF. The CDR3 DNA reads as TGTGCCAGCAGTTTAAACGGGGGTTCACCCCTCCACTTT. This chain connects TRBV12-3 or TRBV12-4 to TRBJ1-6; tentatively, D is TRBD1 (5 bases). The CDR3 length is 13 residues. Trimming took 2 bases from V and 9 from J, leaving 8 bases between them.

The J gene is TRBJ2-1, the V gene TRBV29-1; 10 positions match TRBD2. CDR1 SQVTM and CDR2 ANQGSEA come from the germline V gene. Trimming at V came to 4 bases and at J to 6 bases, leaving 3 bases not matched to a gene. This CDR3 has 13 amino acids. The chain's CDR3 is CSVAAGGFNEQFF. CDR3 in DNA: TGCAGCGTTGCAGCGGGAGGGTTCAATGAGCAGTTCTTC.

This clone was picked up a small number of times. The chain couples TRBV4-1 to TRBJ1-3; D uncertain. This CDR3 comprises 18 residues. The germline V gene has CDR1 MGHRA and CDR2 YSYEKL. V lost 3 bases and J lost 0, with 18 bases in between. The CDR3, as DNA: TGCGCCAGCAGCCATCCTGGAGTGGCTCGGGGCTCTGGAAACACCATATATTTT. It yields the protein CASSHPGVARGSGNTIYF.

Only one count was recorded for this clone. The rearrangement links TRBV6-5 to TRBJ1-1, with TRBD1 matching 7 bases. The CDR3 extends over 12 amino acids. Germline V gene lookup returns CDR1 MNHEY and CDR2 SVGAGI. The junction had 9 bases not matched to a gene; V was cut back by 6 bases and J by 11 bases. Written as DNA, the CDR3 is TGTGCCAGCAGACTACAGGGGATGGGCGCTTTCTTT. This encodes CASRLQGMGAFF.

This chain links TRBV3-1 (or the pseudogene TRBV3-2) with TRBJ2-2; D is ambiguous. Between the trimmed V and J ends, which lost 0 bases and 8 bases, there was a span of 13 bases. Germline V lookup: CDR1 LGHDT, CDR2 YNNKEL (reference sequence). CDR3 length: 15 amino acids. For the CDR3, the DNA is TGTGCCAGCAGCCAAGATCTTTCCTTGGCTGGGGAGCTGTTTTTT. This codes for CASSQDLSLAGELFF.

The V gene is TRBV15, the J gene TRBJ2-3; 12 bases map to TRBD2. Per germline, CDR1 LNHNV and CDR2 YYDKDF (reference sequence). V lost 8 bases and J lost 3; bases outside the gene matches: 6. CDR3 length: 15 residues. The CDR3 reads CATSRTSGDTDTQYF. The CDR3 DNA is TGTGCCACCTCACGGACTAGCGGGGATACAGATACGCAGTATTTT.

This clone was picked up a small number of times. The chain employs TRBV28 and TRBJ1-2, with a tentative D call TRBD1 (5 bases). The CDR3 runs to 15 residues. Germline-derived CDR1 and CDR2 are MDHEN and SYDVKM. V was trimmed by 2 bases and J by 8 bases, leaving 18 bases between them. The CDR3 sequence is CASSLGGGVGRGYTF. CDR3 sequence (DNA): TGTGCCAGCAGTTTAGGCGGAGGGGTTGGACGCGGCTACACCTTC.

This chain uses TRBV3-1 (or the pseudogene TRBV3-2) with TRBJ1-1; D remains ambiguous. Germline CDR1 is LGHDT and CDR2 is YNNKEL (reference sequence). V shed 6 bases and J shed 1 base, with 9 bases lying between them. This CDR3 comprises 13 residues. As DNA, the CDR3 is TGTGCCAGCAGTCTCAGTGAGAACACTGAAGCTTTCTTT. Protein product: CASSLSENTEAFF.

The genes are TRBV7-9 and TRBJ2-1; 7 nucleotides line up with TRBD1. Germline V gives CDR1 SEHNR, CDR2 FQNEAQ (reference sequence). The CDR3 covers 12 residues. The J segment lost 16 bases and the V segment lost 5 bases, leaving 11 bases of the junction unmatched. DNA for the CDR3: TGTGCCAGCAGCCCCGACAGGGACAAGCGCTTCTTC. It yields the protein CASSPDRDKRFF.